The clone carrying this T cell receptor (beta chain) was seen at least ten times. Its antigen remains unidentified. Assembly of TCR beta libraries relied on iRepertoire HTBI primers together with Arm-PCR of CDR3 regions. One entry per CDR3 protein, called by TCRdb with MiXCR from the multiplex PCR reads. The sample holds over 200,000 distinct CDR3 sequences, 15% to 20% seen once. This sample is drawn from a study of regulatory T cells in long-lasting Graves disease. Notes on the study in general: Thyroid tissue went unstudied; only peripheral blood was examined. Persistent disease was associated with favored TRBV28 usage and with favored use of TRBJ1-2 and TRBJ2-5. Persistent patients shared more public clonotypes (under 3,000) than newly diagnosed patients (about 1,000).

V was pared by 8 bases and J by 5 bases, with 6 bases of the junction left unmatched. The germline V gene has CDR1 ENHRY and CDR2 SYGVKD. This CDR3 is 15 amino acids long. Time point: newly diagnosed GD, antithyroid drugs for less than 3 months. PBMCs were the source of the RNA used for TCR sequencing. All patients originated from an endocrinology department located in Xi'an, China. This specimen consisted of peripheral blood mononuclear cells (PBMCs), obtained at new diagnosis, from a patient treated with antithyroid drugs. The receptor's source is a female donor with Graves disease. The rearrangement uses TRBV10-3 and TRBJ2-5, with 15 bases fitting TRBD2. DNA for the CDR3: TGTGCCATCCGGACTAGCGGGAGGGCCGGGGAGACCCAGTACTTC. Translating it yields CAIRTSGRAGETQYF.